This T cell receptor (beta chain) stems from a study of blood T cell repertoires in COVID-19 (dated by TCRdb to about 2020). With respect to the entire study: Samples from collaborators originated in the United States, Italy and Spain and spanned both the acute and convalescent phases of COVID-19. The material from the prospective study consisted of cDNA or gDNA derived from T cells, B-cell-depleted T cells, or PBMCs. Subjects who had been exposed to COVID-19, were actively infected with it, or had recovered from it provided the deeply sampled blood TCRbeta repertoires that made up the dataset. The repertoires were released in a freely available public database intended as a resource for research on the immune response to SARS-CoV-2. Samples were obtained from the ongoing ImmuneRACE study (first 160 participants) and from some 1,200 subjects provided by 6 global collaborators. The sample metadata nearly always contained a de-identified subject ID, COVID-19 status, age in years and sex. Where HLA class I and class II types were available, the types were taken from metadata supplied by the sample provider, not from assay-based typing.

The CDR3 numbers 14 residues from cysteine through phenylalanine. CDR3 DNA is the only sequence kept; it has 42 bases, read in frame from the first base. V is clipped by 2 bases and J by 7 bases, and the sequence between their germline boundaries is 14 bases long. CDR1 and CDR2 are drawn from the germline V gene (reference sequence): MNHNY, SVGAGI. As to this clone: Its antigen remains undetermined. Base qualities were left out, and no much larger clone turns up one base away.

Results the study describes overall, beyond this receptor: How much clinical and demographic metadata was included differed by source and by participant, and the metadata was provided uncurated.

TCRbeta CDR3 regions were amplified from genomic DNA by means of the immunoSEQ Assay, a bias-controlled multiplex PCR. The study's processing was this. The number of nucleated cells in each sample was estimated from the amplification of reference gene primers within the assay. To quantify the absolute abundance of each unique TCRbeta CDR3 rearrangement, sequence reads were collapsed and filtered. For each sample, productive Simpson clonality was calculated as the square root of Simpson's diversity index over productive rearrangements. TCRdb carries this immuneACCESS record with in-frame sequences only. Its versions omit some clonotypes, under half of them owing to an unresolved V gene in the studies checked, with the rest unexplained. V, J and clone size derive from that table, while D and trimming were established from the DNA sequence. The sample contains just under 85,000 clones, around four fifths of them found a single time. Approximately 15% of the sample is held by the ten biggest clonotypes.

Collaborating institutions collected whole blood in K2EDTA tubes following their own protocols. For TCRbeta analysis, collaborator samples were shipped as frozen whole blood, as isolated PBMCs, or as DNA extracted from either sample type. Recombination connected TRBV6-6 to TRBJ1-2; there is no confident call for the D gene. Material for sequencing was peripheral blood. This TCR was recovered from a woman aged 60 to 75 with acute or convalescent COVID-19. The nucleotide sequence reads as follows: TGTGCCAGCAGTTACAGTGGCGGGGAGGGTGGCTACACCTTC. Its coded protein is CASSYSGGEGGYTF.